Below are 3 T cell receptor beta chains sequenced from a single sample in a study of blood T cells in healthy people across ages. With a J-beta primer mix and a sample-barcoded 5' primer, a second PCR ran about 7 to 12 cycles. In TCRdb, the 5' RACE reads were re-called with MiXCR into one record per CDR3 protein. The repertoire holds some 1,800,000 distinct CDR3 sequences, with roughly 43% as singletons. The sample comprised blood. The receptor source for this set is a human donor in good health.

This clonotype was seen more than once but under ten times. The chain carries TRBV29-1 and TRBJ2-3; D unresolved. V was pared by 5 bases and J by 0 bases, with 12 bases between. CDR3 length equals 14 residues. Germline CDR1 is SQVTM and CDR2 is ANQGSEA. DNA for the CDR3: TGCAGCGTTCGTATTAAACCTAGCACAGATACGCAGTATTTT. This codes for CSVRIKPSTDTQYF.

The CDR3 DNA reads as TGTGCCAGCAGCGACGTTTATGGGGGGTGCACCTTC. Amino acid sequence: CASSDVYGGCTF. V is TRBV25-1 and J is TRBJ1-2, with TRBD1 as a possible D gene (5 bases). CDR1 and CDR2 (germline): MGHDK, SYGVNS. The CDR3 contains 12 residues. V lost 6 bases and J lost 13, with 18 bases in between.

J is TRBJ1-2 and V is TRBV18; D is undetermined. Trimming removed 6 bases from V and 7 bases from J, with 12 bases in between. The CDR3 is made up of 12 amino acids. Germline V gene sequence: CDR1 KGHSH, CDR2 LQKENI. The CDR3 here is CASSDDVCGYTF. CDR3 coding DNA: TGTGCCAGCTCCGACGACGTTTGTGGCTACACCTTC. The full variable domain, its missing parts supplied by reference TRBV18 and TRBJ1-2, is NAGVMQNPRHLVRRRGQEARLRCSPMKGHSHVYWYRQLPEEGLKFMVYLQKENIIDESGMPKERFSAEFPKEGPSILRIQQVVRGDSAAYFCASSDDVCGYTFGSGTRLTVV.